This record looks at one T cell receptor beta chain sequence and its context. These data are taken from a study of T cell responses to AZD1222 COVID-19 vaccine. The CDR3 extends over 16 amino acids. Germline-derived CDR1 and CDR2 are MDHEN and SYDVKM. The J segment lost 3 bases and the V segment lost 2 bases, leaving 2 bases of the junction unmatched. Repertoires were generated with immunoSEQ multiplex PCR, while TCRdb's copy carries only in-frame clones and drops some. The data contain around 150,000 clones, approximately 89% of them singletons. This TCR derives from an adult in good health. Sequenced material: peripheral blood, taken on day 0 of AZD1222 vaccination. This rearrangement joins TRBV28 to TRBJ2-2; 11 positions agree with TRBD2. The CDR3 is CASSLRLAGYTGELFF. CDR3 DNA sequence: TGTGCCAGCAGTTTAAGACTAGCGGGATACACCGGGGAGCTGTTTTTT.